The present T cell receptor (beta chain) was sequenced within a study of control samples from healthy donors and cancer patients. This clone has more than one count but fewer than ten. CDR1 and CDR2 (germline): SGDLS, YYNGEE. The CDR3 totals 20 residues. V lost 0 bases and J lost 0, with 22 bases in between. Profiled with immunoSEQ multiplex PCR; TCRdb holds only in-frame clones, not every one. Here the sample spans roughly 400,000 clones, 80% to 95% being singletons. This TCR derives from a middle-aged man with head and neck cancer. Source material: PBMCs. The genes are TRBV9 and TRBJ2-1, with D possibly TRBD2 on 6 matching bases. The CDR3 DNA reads TGTGCCAGCAGCGTAGAAAGAATTGGAGGGGCAGGGAGCTCCTACAATGAGCAGTTCTTC. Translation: CASSVERIGGAGSSYNEQFF.